This entry concerns a single TCR beta chain. The source of the sample is a study of shared T cell receptors in the human thymus. Clones were sequenced by immunoSEQ multiplex PCR, and TCRdb holds only the in-frame ones, with some missing. Of 500,000 to 750,000 clones in the sample, roughly 90% are singletons; the top ten hold about 0.01%. The germline V and J ends were trimmed by 2 bases and 6 bases, with 8 bases remaining between them. The CDR3 totals 13 residues. Germline CDR1 and CDR2: LGHNT and FRNRAP. This sample also appeared in a second study, on human thymus T cells. As that report states: Thymic samples were excised during corrective heart operations.

This chain uses TRBV12-5 with TRBJ1-3; D perhaps matches TRBD1 (6 bases). The sequenced sample was thymocytes. The clonotype comes from a boy under two years old with a congenital heart defect. The CDR3 DNA follows: TGTGCTAGTGGTTTGACAGGGTTAAACACCATATATTTT. As protein: CASGLTGLNTIYF.